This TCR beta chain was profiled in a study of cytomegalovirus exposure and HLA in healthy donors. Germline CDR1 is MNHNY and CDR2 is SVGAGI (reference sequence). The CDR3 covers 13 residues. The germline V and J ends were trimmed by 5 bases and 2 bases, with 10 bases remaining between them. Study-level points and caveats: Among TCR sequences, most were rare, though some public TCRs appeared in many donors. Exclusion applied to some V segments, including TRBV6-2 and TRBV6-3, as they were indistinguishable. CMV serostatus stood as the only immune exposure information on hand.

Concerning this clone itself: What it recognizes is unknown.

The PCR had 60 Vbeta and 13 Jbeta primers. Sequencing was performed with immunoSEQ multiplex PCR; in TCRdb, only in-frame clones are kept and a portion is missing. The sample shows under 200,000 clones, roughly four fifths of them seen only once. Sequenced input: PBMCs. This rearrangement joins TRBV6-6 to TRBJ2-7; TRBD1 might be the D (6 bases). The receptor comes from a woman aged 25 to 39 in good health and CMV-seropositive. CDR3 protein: CASSGNRAYEQYF. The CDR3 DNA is TGTGCCAGCAGTGGCAACAGGGCCTACGAGCAGTACTTC.